This T cell receptor beta chain was observed in a study of T cell responses to AZD1222 COVID-19 vaccine. On the study more broadly: Analysis merged second doses at about 4 or about 12 weeks. General study results and limits: It should be noted that donors were predominantly white British and more often female, and clonal diversity was possibly underestimated.

On this clone itself: The antigen is undetermined.

Only in-frame clones appear in the TCRdb table, and some are missing; sequencing was by immunoSEQ multiplex PCR. This repertoire shows 110,000 or so clones, 70% to 90% found once; its top ten account for around a tenth. Germline V CDR1 and CDR2: MNHEY, SVGAGI. The CDR3 consists of 16 residues. The V and J ends lost 0 bases and 7 bases, in that order; junction bases with no gene match: 10. This sample comprised peripheral blood, obtained on day 0 of AZD1222 vaccination. This clonotype was obtained from an adult in good health. V and J are TRBV6-5 and TRBJ2-7, with TRBD1 identical over 9 bases. The CDR3 is CASSYSVDRGFWEQYF. The CDR3 DNA reads TGTGCCAGCAGTTACTCTGTGGACAGGGGATTTTGGGAGCAGTACTTC.